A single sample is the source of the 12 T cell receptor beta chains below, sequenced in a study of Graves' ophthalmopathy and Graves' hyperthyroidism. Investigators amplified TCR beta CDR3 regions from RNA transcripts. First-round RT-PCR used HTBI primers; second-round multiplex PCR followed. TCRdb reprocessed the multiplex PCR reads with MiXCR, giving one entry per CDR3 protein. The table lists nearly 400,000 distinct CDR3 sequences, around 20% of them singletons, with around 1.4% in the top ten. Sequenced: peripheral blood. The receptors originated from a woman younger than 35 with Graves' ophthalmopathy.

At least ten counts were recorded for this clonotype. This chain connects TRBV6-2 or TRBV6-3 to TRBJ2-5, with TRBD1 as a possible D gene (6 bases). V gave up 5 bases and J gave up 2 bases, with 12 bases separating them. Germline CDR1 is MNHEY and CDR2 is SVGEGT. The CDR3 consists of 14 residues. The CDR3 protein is CASSPWTAQETQYF. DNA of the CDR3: TGTGCCAGCAGTCCCTGGACAGCACAAGAGACCCAGTACTTC.

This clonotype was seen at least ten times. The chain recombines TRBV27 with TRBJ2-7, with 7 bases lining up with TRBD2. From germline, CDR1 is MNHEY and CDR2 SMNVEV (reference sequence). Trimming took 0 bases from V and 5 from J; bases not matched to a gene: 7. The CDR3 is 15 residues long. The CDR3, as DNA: TGTGCCAGCAGTTTATCTGCGGGAGTCTACCACGAGCAGTACTTC. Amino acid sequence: CASSLSAGVYHEQYF.

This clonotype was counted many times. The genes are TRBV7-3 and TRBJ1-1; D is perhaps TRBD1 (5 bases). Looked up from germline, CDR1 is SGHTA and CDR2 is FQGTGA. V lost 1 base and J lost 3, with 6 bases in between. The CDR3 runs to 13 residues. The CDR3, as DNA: TGTGCCAGCAGCTTAATCAGGGACACTGAAGCTTTCTTT. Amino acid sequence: CASSLIRDTEAFF.

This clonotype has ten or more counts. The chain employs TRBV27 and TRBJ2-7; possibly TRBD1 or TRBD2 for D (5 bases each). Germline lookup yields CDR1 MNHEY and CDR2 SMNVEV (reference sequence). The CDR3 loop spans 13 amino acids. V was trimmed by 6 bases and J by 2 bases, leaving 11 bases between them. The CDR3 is CASSLGDTYEQYF. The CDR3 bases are TGTGCCAGCAGCCTGGGGGATACCTACGAGCAGTACTTC.

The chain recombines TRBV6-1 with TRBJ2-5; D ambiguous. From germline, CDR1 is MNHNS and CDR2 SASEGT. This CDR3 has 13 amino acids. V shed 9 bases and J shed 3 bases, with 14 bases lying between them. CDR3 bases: TGTGCCAGTTCGGTGGGCCGGAAAGAGACCCAGTACTTC. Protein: CASSVGRKETQYF.

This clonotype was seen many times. The CDR3, as DNA: TGTGCCAGCAGTTACCCGGACAGGAATCAGCCCCAGCATTTT. This sequence encodes CASSYPDRNQPQHF. V and J are TRBV6-2 or TRBV6-3 and TRBJ1-5; TRBD1 agrees at 7 bases. This CDR3 is built from 14 residues. Per the germline V gene, CDR1 is MNHEY and CDR2 is SVGEGT. V was clipped by 2 bases and J by 4 bases; unmatched bases: 2.

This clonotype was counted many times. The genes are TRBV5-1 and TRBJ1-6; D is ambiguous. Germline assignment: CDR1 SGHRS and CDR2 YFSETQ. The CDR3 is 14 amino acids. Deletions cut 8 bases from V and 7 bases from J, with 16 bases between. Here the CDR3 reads CASQRTLENSPLHF. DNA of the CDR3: TGCGCCAGTCAACGGACCCTGGAGAATTCACCCCTCCACTTT.

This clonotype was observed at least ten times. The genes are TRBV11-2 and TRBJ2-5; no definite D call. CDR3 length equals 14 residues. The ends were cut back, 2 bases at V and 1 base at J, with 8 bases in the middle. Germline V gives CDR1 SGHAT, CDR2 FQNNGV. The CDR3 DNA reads TGTGCCAGCAGCTTATTGGGCAGCCAAGAGACCCAGTACTTC. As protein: CASSLLGSQETQYF.

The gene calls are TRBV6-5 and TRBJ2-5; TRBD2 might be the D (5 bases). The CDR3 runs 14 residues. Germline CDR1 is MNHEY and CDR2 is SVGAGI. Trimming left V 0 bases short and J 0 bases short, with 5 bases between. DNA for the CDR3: TGTGCCAGCAGTTACTCGGACTACCAAGAGACCCAGTACTTC. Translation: CASSYSDYQETQYF.

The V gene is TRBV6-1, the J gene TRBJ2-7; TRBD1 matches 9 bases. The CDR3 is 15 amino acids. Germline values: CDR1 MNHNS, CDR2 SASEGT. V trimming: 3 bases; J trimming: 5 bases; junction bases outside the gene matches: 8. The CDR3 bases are TGTGCCAGCAGTGACTTCGGGACAGGGTCCCACGAGCAGTACTTC. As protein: CASSDFGTGSHEQYF.

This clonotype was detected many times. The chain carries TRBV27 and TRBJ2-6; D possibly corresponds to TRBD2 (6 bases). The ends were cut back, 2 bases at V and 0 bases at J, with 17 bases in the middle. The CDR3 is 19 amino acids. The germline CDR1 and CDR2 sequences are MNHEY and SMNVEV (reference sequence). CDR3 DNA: TGTGCCAGCAGTTTAAGGGTGGAGGGTCTCCTCTCTGGGGCCAACGTCCTGACTTTC. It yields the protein CASSLRVEGLLSGANVLTF.

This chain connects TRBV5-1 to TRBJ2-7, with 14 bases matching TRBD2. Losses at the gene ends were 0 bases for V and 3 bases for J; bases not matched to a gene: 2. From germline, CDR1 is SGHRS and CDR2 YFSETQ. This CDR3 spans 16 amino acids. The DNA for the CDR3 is TGCGCCAGCAGCTTGGCGGGACTAGCGGGAGACTACGAGCAGTACTTC. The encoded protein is CASSLAGLAGDYEQYF.